These 20 T cell receptor beta chains came from one sample sequenced in a study of cytomegalovirus exposure and HLA in healthy donors (dated by TCRdb to about 2017). Libraries were prepared through the immunoSEQ multiplex PCR assay. For the multiplex PCR, a mixture combining 60 forward primers for TCR Vbeta segments and 13 reverse primers for TCR Jbeta segments was used. In its TCRdb copy, this immuneACCESS table keeps in-frame sequences only and misses some clones. Where compared with another copy, unresolved V genes explain less than half of these, and the others have no known cause. The sample table records roughly 120,000 clones; 65% to 75% of these occur just once. The top ten constitute over 3.5% of the sample. Material: PBMCs. The source is a woman aged 50 to 65 in good health and CMV-seropositive.

Comments on this clone: Different DNA sequences within this sample yield the same CDR3. The chain has TRBV28 and TRBJ1-2; 9 bases map to TRBD1. J lost 2 bases, V lost 2 bases, and 0 bases had no gene match. The CDR3 is made up of 14 amino acids. From germline, CDR1 is MDHEN and CDR2 SYDVKM. The chain's CDR3 is CASSLGQGNYGYTF. CDR3 sequence (DNA): TGTGCCAGCAGTTTAGGACAGGGGAACTATGGCTACACCTTC.

The genes are TRBV28 and TRBJ1-3; the match to TRBD1 covers 7 bases. Germline V lookup: CDR1 MDHEN, CDR2 SYDVKM. This CDR3 comprises 15 residues. V lost 5 bases, J lost 7 bases, and 11 bases stayed unmatched. The CDR3 bases are TGTGCCAGCAGTCCGCCCGGGACAGTTGTTAACACCATATATTTT. This gives the protein CASSPPGTVVNTIYF. Complete variable domain (other parts from reference TRBV28 and TRBJ1-3): DVKVTQSSRYLVKRTGEKVFLECVQDMDHENMFWYRQDPGLGLRLIYFSYDVKMKEKGDIPEGYSVSREKKERFSLILESASTNQTSMYLCASSPPGTVVNTIYFGEGSWLTVV.

This chain links TRBV5-1 with TRBJ2-4; TRBD1 matches 8 bases. Germline assignment: CDR1 SGHRS and CDR2 YFSETQ. Trimming cost V 4 bases and J 6 bases; bases outside gene matches: 3. The CDR3 runs to 13 residues. The CDR3 nucleotides read TGCGCCAGCAGCCCGGGACAGGTAAACATTCAGTACTTC. Protein: CASSPGQVNIQYF.

The chain links TRBV2 to TRBJ1-2; D is undetermined. The length of the CDR3 is 14 residues. Per germline, CDR1 SNHLY and CDR2 FYNNEI. Trimming took off 6 bases at V and 0 bases at J, with 11 bases between the two ends. The CDR3 DNA reads TGTGCCAGCAGGGAACAACATTCTAACTATGGCTACACCTTC. It is translated as CASREQHSNYGYTF.

The chain is built from TRBV7-9 and TRBJ1-1; perhaps TRBD1 as D (6 bases). Germline V CDR1 and CDR2: SEHNR, FQNEAQ (reference sequence). CDR3 size: 14 residues. The ends were cut back, 2 bases at V and 3 bases at J, with 10 bases in the middle. CDR3 nucleotide sequence: TGTGCCAGCAGCTTAACGGGGGGCGACACTGAAGCTTTCTTT. Protein product: CASSLTGGDTEAFF.

The chain uses TRBV29-1 and TRBJ1-2, with D uncertain. Trimming pared 2 bases from V and 1 base from J, leaving 11 bases between. The CDR3 loop spans 14 amino acids. Germline lookup yields CDR1 SQVTM and CDR2 ANQGSEA. The CDR3 sequence is CSVERQAGNYGYTF. In DNA form, the CDR3 reads TGCAGCGTTGAACGCCAGGCGGGTAACTATGGCTACACCTTC.

Only one count was recorded for this clone. The V gene is TRBV4-1, the J gene TRBJ1-6, with D tentatively TRBD1 (6 bases). CDR1 and CDR2 from the germline V gene are MGHRA and YSYEKL. Trimming shortened V by 0 bases and J by 6 bases, and 15 bases separated the two germline ends. The CDR3 spans 17 residues. CDR3 region: CASSQDNRVDGNSPLHF. Written as DNA, the CDR3 is TGCGCCAGCAGCCAAGATAACAGGGTTGATGGTAATTCACCCCTCCACTTT.

Remarks on this clone: Other DNA variants within this sample encode the same CDR3. The chain combines TRBV5-1 with TRBJ2-3, with 7 bases that match TRBD2. This CDR3 comprises 14 residues. V shed 0 bases and J 4 bases; nucleotides not matched to a gene: 2. Germline V gene sequence: CDR1 SGHRS, CDR2 YFSETQ. The CDR3 DNA is TGCGCCAGCAGCTTGGGGGAGGGCCCAGATACGCAGTATTTT. Translating it yields CASSLGEGPDTQYF. The full variable domain, with the rest looked up from reference TRBV5-1 and TRBJ2-3, is KAGVTQTPRYLIKTRGQQVTLSCSPISGHRSVSWYQQTPGQGLQFLFEYFSETQRNKGNFPGRFSGRQFSNSRSEMNVSTLELGDSALYLCASSLGEGPDTQYFGPGTRLTVL.

A few counts support this clone. The chain has TRBV28 and TRBJ2-7, with 7 positions matching TRBD1. Germline CDR1 is MDHEN and CDR2 is SYDVKM. CDR3 length: 14 amino acids. The ends lost 4 bases at V and 7 bases at J; junction bases unmatched: 10. The chain's CDR3 is CASSYSGQLLEQYF. The CDR3 nucleotides read TGTGCCAGCAGTTACTCGGGACAGCTCTTAGAGCAGTACTTC.

The genes are TRBV11-3 and TRBJ2-1, with TRBD1 matching over 10 bases. The CDR3 runs to 15 residues. Germline V gene data show CDR1 as SGHNT and CDR2 as YENEEA. With V trimmed by 4 bases and J by 7 bases, 7 bases remained unmatched. The CDR3 nucleotides are TGTGCCAGCAGCTCCCGGGACAGGGGTCTTAATGAGCAGTTCTTC. Protein sequence: CASSSRDRGLNEQFF.

The chain links TRBV5-4 to TRBJ2-7; D is perhaps TRBD2 (5 bases). The length of the CDR3 is 13 residues. Germline V gene lookup returns CDR1 SGHNT and CDR2 YYREEE (reference sequence). The V gene lost 3 bases and the J gene lost 0 bases, with 7 bases spanning the gap. The CDR3 nucleotides read TGTGCCAGCAGCTGGACTGGCTCCTACGAGCAGTACTTC. This sequence encodes CASSWTGSYEQYF.

The chain has TRBV5-8 and TRBJ1-2, with D possibly matching TRBD1 (6 bases). V was trimmed by 4 bases and J by 8 bases, leaving 21 bases between them. This CDR3 is built from 15 residues. Germline-derived CDR1 and CDR2 are SGHTS and YDEGEE. CDR3 bases: TGTGCCAGCAGCCTGGAAGGACAGATCGAGGGCGGCTACACCTTC. Its protein is CASSLEGQIEGGYTF.

DNA for the CDR3: TGTGCCAGCAGCGTAGATTTGAGGGGGACAGATACGCAGTATTTT. This gives the protein CASSVDLRGTDTQYF. The rearrangement joins TRBV9 to TRBJ2-3, with TRBD1 as a possible D gene (6 bases). Trimming stripped 0 bases from V and 3 bases from J, with 11 bases between. The CDR3 totals 15 residues. Germline CDR1 and CDR2: SGDLS and YYNGEE.

This chain connects TRBV5-1 to TRBJ2-5; no firm D call. Germline V lookup: CDR1 SGHRS, CDR2 YFSETQ. V gave up 5 bases and J gave up 1 base, with 18 bases separating them. CDR3 length equals 16 residues. The DNA of the CDR3 is TGCGCCAGCAGGAAGTACAAGATGATAAGCCAAGAGACCCAGTACTTC. Translating it yields CASRKYKMISQETQYF.

This chain links TRBV30 with TRBJ1-2; the D gene is possibly TRBD1 (6 bases). Germline CDR1 reads GTSNPN; CDR2 reads SVGIG (reference sequence). This CDR3 has 13 residues. Trimming took off 0 bases at V and 10 bases at J, with 15 bases between the two ends. The CDR3, as DNA: TGTGCCTGGAGTGTACTTAGCGACAGGCCCTACACCTTC. Residues: CAWSVLSDRPYTF.

The CDR3 nucleotides are TGCGCCAGCAGCATGGGACAGGGGCCTTACAATGAGCAGTTCTTC. This encodes CASSMGQGPYNEQFF. The chain couples TRBV5-1 to TRBJ2-1; 10 bases fit TRBD1. CDR3 length: 15 amino acids. From germline, CDR1 is SGHRS and CDR2 YFSETQ. V lost 4 bases to trimming and J lost 4 bases; unmatched junction nucleotides: 5. Based on the CDR3 plus reference TRBV5-1 and TRBJ2-1, the full variable domain is KAGVTQTPRYLIKTRGQQVTLSCSPISGHRSVSWYQQTPGQGLQFLFEYFSETQRNKGNFPGRFSGRQFSNSRSEMNVSTLELGDSALYLCASSMGQGPYNEQFFGPGTRLTVL.

The chain employs TRBV7-8 and TRBJ2-7; the match to TRBD1 covers 7 bases. Germline V CDR1 and CDR2: SGHVS, FQNEAQ. The V segment lost 6 bases and the J segment 0 bases; nucleotides outside the gene matches: 8. The CDR3 runs to 15 residues. The CDR3 nucleotides read TGTGCCAGCAGTACTAGACAGGGCCTCTCCTACGAGCAGTACTTC. It is translated as CASSTRQGLSYEQYF.

The J gene is TRBJ1-4, the V gene TRBV21-1; TRBD1 is the table's D call and was not checked against the DNA. TRBV21-1 is a known pseudogene. The CDR3 runs 16 residues. The CDR3 nucleotides read TGTGCCGGCAGCAACTCAAGAGACAGGGGTGATGAAAAACTGTTTTTT. It encodes CAGSNSRDRGDEKLFF.

This clone was seen a few times. The genes are TRBV7-9 and TRBJ2-2, with 8 positions matching TRBD1. The CDR3 is 16 residues long. Losses at the gene ends were 3 bases for V and 1 base for J; bases not matched to a gene: 4. Looked up from germline, CDR1 is SEHNR and CDR2 is FQNEAQ (reference sequence). As DNA, the CDR3 is TGTGCCAGCAGCTTCGCCGGGACAGGGAACACCGGGGAGCTGTTTTTT. It translates to CASSFAGTGNTGELFF.

This chain joins TRBV11-2 and TRBJ1-5; the D is unclear. Between the trimmed V and J ends, which lost 0 bases and 5 bases, there was a span of 8 bases. This CDR3 region has 14 residues. CDR1 and CDR2 from the germline V gene are SGHAT and FQNNGV. In DNA form, the CDR3 reads TGTGCCAGCAGCTTAGATCAGATGGATCAGCCCCAGCATTTT. Its translation is CASSLDQMDQPQHF.